These T cell receptor beta chains were read from a single sample in a study of T-cell reconstitution after alpha-beta-depleted transplantation in children. MiXCR was run by TCRdb on the PCR reads, yielding one entry per CDR3 protein. The table has fewer than 750,000 distinct CDR3 sequences, 27% seen once. The sequences come from PBMCs, collected before TCRalphabeta/CD19-depleted stem cell transplant. These receptors originate from a boy under three years old with Wiskott-Aldrich syndrome, due to receive a stem cell transplant. The CDR3 runs from the conserved cysteine through the conserved F or W. D genes are given only for firm matches. The size entry is marked missing in some rows and otherwise reads once, few, many or a size class.

d_call: -; clone_size: -; v_call: TRBV7-9; j_call: TRBJ1-2; cdr3_aa: CASSSRRPFNYGYTF; cdr3_nt: TGTGCCAGCAGCTCAAGGCGTCCGTTTAACTATGGCTACACCTTC
d_call: -; clone_size: -; v_call: TRBV7-3; j_call: TRBJ2-7; cdr3_aa: CASSLLRRMNYEQYF; cdr3_nt: TGTGCCAGCAGCTTATTGAGGCGGATGAACTACGAGCAGTACTTC
d_call: TRBD2; clone_size: -; v_call: TRBV7-2; j_call: TRBJ2-3; cdr3_aa: CASSPLAGFIPDTQYF; cdr3_nt: TGTGCCAGCAGCCCTTTAGCGGGATTCATCCCAGATACGCAGTATTTT
d_call: -; clone_size: -; v_call: TRBV30; j_call: TRBJ1-5; cdr3_aa: CAWGTLAQGPQHF; cdr3_nt: TGTGCCTGGGGAACGCTGGCCCAAGGGCCCCAGCATTTT
d_call: TRBD2; clone_size: -; v_call: TRBV19; j_call: TRBJ2-1; cdr3_aa: CASSIESLALNEQFF; cdr3_nt: TGTGCCAGTAGTATAGAGTCACTAGCGCTCAATGAGCAGTTCTTC
d_call: TRBD1; clone_size: few; v_call: TRBV20-1; j_call: TRBJ1-2; cdr3_aa: CSARDVRGNYGYTF; cdr3_nt: TGCAGTGCTAGAGATGTCAGGGGGAACTATGGCTACACCTTC
d_call: TRBD1; clone_size: -; v_call: TRBV10-3; j_call: TRBJ2-1; cdr3_aa: CAISESGDRGDEQFF; cdr3_nt: TGTGCCATCAGTGAGTCGGGGGACAGGGGGGATGAGCAGTTCTTC
d_call: -; clone_size: few; v_call: TRBV5-5; j_call: TRBJ1-3; cdr3_aa: CASSDRPSGNTIYF; cdr3_nt: TGTGCCAGCAGTGACAGGCCCTCTGGAAACACCATATATTTT
d_call: -; clone_size: -; v_call: TRBV20-1; j_call: TRBJ2-1; cdr3_aa: CSARIGQGYYNEQFF; cdr3_nt: TGCAGTGCTAGAATCGGGCAGGGTTATTACAATGAGCAGTTCTTC
d_call: TRBD2; clone_size: -; v_call: TRBV20-1; j_call: TRBJ2-7; cdr3_aa: CSARREREVTYEQYF; cdr3_nt: TGCAGTGCTAGGCGGGAGCGGGAGGTCACCTACGAGCAGTACTTC
d_call: TRBD2; clone_size: -; v_call: TRBV5-1; j_call: TRBJ2-1; cdr3_aa: CASSFGLAKNEQFF; cdr3_nt: TGCGCCAGCAGCTTTGGACTAGCGAAAAATGAGCAGTTCTTC
d_call: TRBD2; clone_size: once; v_call: TRBV3-1; j_call: TRBJ2-7; cdr3_aa: CASSQLAGEQYF; cdr3_nt: TGTGCCAGCAGCCAACTAGCGGGTGAGCAGTACTTC
d_call: TRBD1; clone_size: few; v_call: TRBV30; j_call: TRBJ2-3; cdr3_aa: CAEGGSSTDTQYF; cdr3_nt: TGTGCCGAAGGGGGCTCTAGCACAGATACGCAGTATTTT
d_call: -; clone_size: -; v_call: TRBV20-1; j_call: TRBJ2-3; cdr3_aa: CSAERSSTDTQYF; cdr3_nt: TGCAGTGCCGAGCGGAGTAGCACAGATACGCAGTATTTT
d_call: TRBD2; clone_size: few; v_call: TRBV29-1; j_call: TRBJ2-7; cdr3_aa: CSVDGGGYEQYF; cdr3_nt: TGCAGCGTGGATGGGGGGGGTTACGAGCAGTACTTC
d_call: -; clone_size: -; v_call: TRBV3-1; j_call: TRBJ2-4; cdr3_aa: CASSNGIGNIQYF; cdr3_nt: TGTGCCAGCAGCAACGGGATTGGCAACATTCAGTACTTC
d_call: TRBD2; clone_size: few; v_call: TRBV20-1; j_call: TRBJ2-1; cdr3_aa: CSARGLAGEAEQFF; cdr3_nt: TGCAGTGCTAGGGGTTTAGCGGGAGAAGCTGAGCAGTTCTTC
d_call: TRBD2; clone_size: -; v_call: TRBV14; j_call: TRBJ2-1; cdr3_aa: CASSQDRSGRGNEQFF; cdr3_nt: TGTGCCAGCAGCCAAGATCGTAGCGGGAGGGGTAATGAGCAGTTCTTC
d_call: TRBD2; clone_size: few; v_call: TRBV20-1; j_call: TRBJ2-3; cdr3_aa: CSARGAPGLAGRDTQYF; cdr3_nt: TGCAGTGCTAGAGGCGCCCCGGGACTAGCGGGAAGAGATACGCAGTATTTT
d_call: -; clone_size: few; v_call: TRBV10-3; j_call: TRBJ2-7; cdr3_aa: CASQGLTYEQYF; cdr3_nt: TGTGCCAGCCAGGGGCTCACCTACGAGCAGTACTTC
d_call: TRBD2; clone_size: few; v_call: TRBV20-1; j_call: TRBJ2-3; cdr3_aa: CSGNASGRARYRKDTQYF; cdr3_nt: TGCAGTGGGAATGCTAGCGGGAGGGCCCGGTATAGAAAGGATACGCAGTATTTT
d_call: -; clone_size: once; v_call: TRBV12-3/TRBV12-4; j_call: TRBJ2-7; cdr3_aa: CASSFARRREQSF; cdr3_nt: TGTGCCAGCAGTTTTGCCAGGAGGCGCGAGCAGTCCTTC
d_call: -; clone_size: -; v_call: TRBV6-5; j_call: TRBJ2-7; cdr3_aa: CASSYSFHEQYF; cdr3_nt: TGTGCCAGCAGTTACTCTTTCCACGAGCAGTACTTC
d_call: TRBD2; clone_size: -; v_call: TRBV28; j_call: TRBJ2-7; cdr3_aa: CASSKLAGVYEQYF; cdr3_nt: TGTGCCAGCAGCAAACTAGCGGGAGTCTACGAGCAGTACTTC
d_call: -; clone_size: -; v_call: TRBV20-1; j_call: TRBJ1-1; cdr3_aa: CSASPGSRNTEAFF; cdr3_nt: TGCAGTGCTTCCCCTGGTTCGAGGAACACTGAAGCTTTCTTT
d_call: -; clone_size: -; v_call: TRBV5-1; j_call: TRBJ2-7; cdr3_aa: CASSLFQSSYEQYF; cdr3_nt: TGCGCCAGCAGCTTGTTCCAGTCTTCCTACGAGCAGTACTTC
d_call: TRBD2; clone_size: -; v_call: TRBV30; j_call: TRBJ2-3; cdr3_aa: CAWSRDLAGVADTQYF; cdr3_nt: TGTGCCTGGAGCAGAGACCTAGCGGGAGTGGCAGATACGCAGTATTTT
d_call: TRBD2; clone_size: -; v_call: TRBV12-3/TRBV12-4; j_call: TRBJ2-7; cdr3_aa: CASSTGTSFYSLYEQYF; cdr3_nt: TGTGCCAGCAGTACAGGGACTAGCTTTTATTCTCTCTACGAGCAGTACTTC
d_call: TRBD2; clone_size: few; v_call: TRBV20-1; j_call: TRBJ2-7; cdr3_aa: CSARYLAGAYEQYF; cdr3_nt: TGCAGTGCTAGATACCTAGCGGGAGCCTACGAGCAGTACTTC
d_call: TRBD1; clone_size: few; v_call: TRBV6-1; j_call: TRBJ1-1; cdr3_aa: CASSRRGPPRRNTEAFF; cdr3_nt: TGTGCCAGCAGTCGTAGGGGGCCTCCCCGGAGGAACACTGAAGCTTTCTTT
d_call: TRBD2; clone_size: -; v_call: TRBV12-3/TRBV12-4; j_call: TRBJ2-1; cdr3_aa: CASSFGAGGPNDEQFF; cdr3_nt: TGTGCCAGCAGTTTCGGGGCGGGAGGGCCGAATGATGAGCAGTTCTTC
d_call: -; clone_size: few; v_call: TRBV6-1; j_call: TRBJ1-4; cdr3_aa: CASSRGALGEKLFF; cdr3_nt: TGTGCCAGCAGTAGAGGGGCACTAGGGGAAAAACTGTTTTTT
d_call: -; clone_size: few; v_call: TRBV6-5; j_call: TRBJ1-3; cdr3_aa: CASSSGTSGNTIYF; cdr3_nt: TGTGCCAGCAGTTCTGGGACCTCTGGAAACACCATATATTTT
d_call: -; clone_size: few; v_call: TRBV5-1; j_call: TRBJ1-4; cdr3_aa: CASSLATRNEKLFF; cdr3_nt: TGCGCCAGCAGCTTGGCCACACGTAATGAAAAACTGTTTTTT
d_call: TRBD2; clone_size: few; v_call: TRBV20-1; j_call: TRBJ2-5; cdr3_aa: CSAHDGGAQYF; cdr3_nt: TGCAGTGCCCATGACGGGGGGGCCCAGTACTTC
d_call: TRBD2; clone_size: -; v_call: TRBV5-1; j_call: TRBJ2-3; cdr3_aa: CASSLASSGFTDTQYF; cdr3_nt: TGCGCCAGCAGCTTGGCCTCTAGCGGGTTCACAGATACGCAGTATTTT
d_call: TRBD2; clone_size: few; v_call: TRBV5-1; j_call: TRBJ2-3; cdr3_aa: CASSGTSDTDTQYF; cdr3_nt: TGCGCCAGCAGCGGGACTAGCGACACAGATACGCAGTATTTT
d_call: TRBD2; clone_size: -; v_call: TRBV4-1; j_call: TRBJ2-3; cdr3_aa: CASSQGRASGRYTQYF; cdr3_nt: TGCGCCAGCAGCCAAGGTCGGGCTAGCGGGAGATATACGCAGTATTTT
d_call: -; clone_size: few; v_call: TRBV10-3; j_call: TRBJ2-1; cdr3_aa: CAISEVNNEQFF; cdr3_nt: TGTGCCATCAGTGAGGTCAATAATGAGCAGTTCTTC
d_call: -; clone_size: -; v_call: TRBV5-6; j_call: TRBJ2-7; cdr3_aa: CASSLIGTYEQYF; cdr3_nt: TGTGCCAGCAGCTTGATCGGTACCTACGAGCAGTACTTC
d_call: -; clone_size: few; v_call: TRBV6-2/TRBV6-3; j_call: TRBJ2-1; cdr3_aa: CASSLRRNEQFF; cdr3_nt: TGTGCCAGCAGTTTGAGGAGGAATGAGCAGTTCTTC
d_call: TRBD2; clone_size: -; v_call: TRBV5-6; j_call: TRBJ2-3; cdr3_aa: CASSLVTGGDTQYF; cdr3_nt: TGTGCCAGCAGCTTGGTAACGGGGGGAGATACGCAGTATTTT
d_call: -; clone_size: -; v_call: TRBV27; j_call: TRBJ2-7; cdr3_aa: CASSLRRDPIYEQYF; cdr3_nt: TGTGCCAGCAGTTTACGGCGGGATCCCATCTACGAGCAGTACTTC
d_call: -; clone_size: -; v_call: TRBV5-5; j_call: TRBJ2-3; cdr3_aa: CASSLGERAFVF; cdr3_nt: TGTGCCAGCAGCTTAGGCGAGCGGGCTTTCGTCTTT
d_call: TRBD2; clone_size: few; v_call: TRBV7-7; j_call: TRBJ2-1; cdr3_aa: CASSLGPGGSYNEQFF; cdr3_nt: TGTGCCAGCAGCTTAGGGCCGGGAGGGTCCTACAATGAGCAGTTCTTC
d_call: -; clone_size: -; v_call: TRBV9; j_call: TRBJ2-3; cdr3_aa: CASSVGPATDTQYF; cdr3_nt: TGTGCCAGCAGCGTGGGCCCCGCCACAGATACGCAGTATTTT
d_call: TRBD2; clone_size: -; v_call: TRBV20-1; j_call: TRBJ2-7; cdr3_aa: CTGTSGSSYEQYF; cdr3_nt: TGCACAGGGACTAGCGGGAGCTCCTACGAGCAGTACTTC
d_call: -; clone_size: few; v_call: TRBV4-1; j_call: TRBJ2-1; cdr3_aa: CASSQRTFYNEQFF; cdr3_nt: TGCGCCAGCAGCCAAAGGACTTTTTACAATGAGCAGTTCTTC
d_call: TRBD1; clone_size: few; v_call: TRBV6-1; j_call: TRBJ2-1; cdr3_aa: CASRQPNRGGRNEQFF; cdr3_nt: TGTGCCAGCAGACAACCCAACAGGGGCGGCCGGAATGAGCAGTTCTTC
d_call: TRBD2; clone_size: -; v_call: TRBV20-1; j_call: TRBJ2-7; cdr3_aa: CSAPGLAGIYEQYF; cdr3_nt: TGCAGTGCTCCGGGACTAGCGGGAATCTACGAGCAGTACTTC
d_call: TRBD2; clone_size: few; v_call: TRBV5-1; j_call: TRBJ2-1; cdr3_aa: CASSPAGGYNEQFF; cdr3_nt: TGCGCCAGCAGCCCCGCGGGGGGATACAATGAGCAGTTCTTC
d_call: -; clone_size: few; v_call: TRBV29-1; j_call: TRBJ1-2; cdr3_aa: CSVLGEGRNYGYTF; cdr3_nt: TGCAGCGTGCTTGGGGAAGGGCGAAACTATGGCTACACCTTC
d_call: -; clone_size: -; v_call: TRBV29-1; j_call: TRBJ2-5; cdr3_aa: CSVGREETQYF; cdr3_nt: TGCAGCGTTGGGAGGGAAGAGACCCAGTACTTC
d_call: -; clone_size: few; v_call: TRBV5-1; j_call: TRBJ2-6; cdr3_aa: CASSSRAGGANVLTF; cdr3_nt: TGCGCCAGCAGCTCGAGGGCAGGTGGTGCCAACGTCCTGACTTTC
d_call: -; clone_size: -; v_call: TRBV5-1; j_call: TRBJ1-5; cdr3_aa: CASSLNGGGNQPQHF; cdr3_nt: TGCGCCAGCAGCTTGAACGGGGGCGGGAATCAGCCCCAGCATTTT
d_call: -; clone_size: -; v_call: TRBV20-1; j_call: TRBJ2-1; cdr3_aa: CSASNGRSSYNEQFF; cdr3_nt: TGCAGTGCTAGCAACGGGAGAAGCTCCTACAATGAGCAGTTCTTC